Listed below are T cell receptor beta chains from one sample, sequenced in a study of response to subunit inactivated influenza vaccine. MiXCR was run by TCRdb on the RT-PCR reads, yielding one entry per CDR3 protein. The profile shows fewer than 700,000 distinct CDR3 sequences, roughly 13% of them singletons. This specimen was PBMCs from blood, taken roughly 46 days after vaccination. The receptor source for this set is a man between 45 and 60 years old who received an inactivated influenza vaccine. The CDR3 runs from the conserved cysteine through the conserved F or W.

TRBV28	TRBJ1-5	CASSGGQGLRGNQPQHF
TRBV13	TRBJ2-3	CASSLVGLAGSTDTQYF
TRBV20-1	TRBJ2-1	CSARRTSGGRDEQFF
TRBV6-1	TRBJ1-2	CASSAGQIYGYTF
TRBV29-1	TRBJ2-3	CSGGPDNTQYF
TRBV6-1	TRBJ2-1	CASSLASGGYDEQFF
TRBV4-1	TRBJ1-5	CASSQDLAGAQPQHF
TRBV27	TRBJ2-7	CASSFGGGHSYEQYF
TRBV5-1	TRBJ2-7	CASSPLGLAKNEQYF
TRBV20-1	TRBJ2-5	CSAADQEETQYF
TRBV2	TRBJ2-5	CASSFQLGLAEQETQYF